This T cell receptor (beta chain) derives from a study of cytomegalovirus exposure and HLA in healthy donors. The primer mix had 60 Vbeta and 13 Jbeta primers. The protocol was immunoSEQ multiplex PCR, while the TCRdb copy is restricted to in-frame clones and leaves out a portion. The table lists approximately 100,000 clones, approximately 81% of them singletons, with around 4% in the top ten. The CDR3 runs 14 residues. Germline V lookup: CDR1 SNHLY, CDR2 FYNNEI. V lost 3 bases, J lost 1 base, and 9 bases lay in between. Study-wide results and caveats: In a later analysis, DRB1 alleles had the most associated TCRs; HLA-C alleles the fewest.

This clone appeared once. The antigen remains unidentified. This chain links TRBV2 with TRBJ1-1, with no clear D. The receptor was isolated from a female donor in good health and CMV-seropositive. The sample was PBMCs. This chain's CDR3 is CASSDSRGNTEAFF. Written as DNA, the CDR3 is TGTGCCAGCAGTGATTCGCGGGGGAACACTGAAGCTTTCTTT. The full variable domain, its missing parts supplied by reference TRBV2 and TRBJ1-1, is EPEVTQTPSHQVTQMGQEVILRCVPISNHLYFYWYRQILGQKVEFLVSFYNNEISEKSEIFDDQFSVERPDGSNFTLKIRSTKLEDSAMYFCASSDSRGNTEAFFGQGTRLTVV.